A single sample is the source of the 5 T cell receptor beta chains below, sequenced in a study of shared clonotypes between healthy human individuals. Clones were read by immunoSEQ multiplex PCR, and TCRdb kept only the in-frame ones, dropping some. In the table there are 2 million to 3 million clones, over 85% of which are singletons. Sequencing used naive CD4+ T cells from PBMCs. Stated subset: CD45RA+ positively selected. All receptors come from a man between 18 and 29 years old in good health. Some clones in this sample may be carry-over from other donors' samples.

This clone showed up just once. The V gene is TRBV7-2, the J gene TRBJ2-5; 8 bases align to TRBD2. This CDR3 is built from 14 residues. Germline CDR1 reads SGHTA; CDR2 reads FQGNSA. Trimming removed 4 bases from V and 5 bases from J; junction bases left unmatched: 6. CDR3 residues: CASSSREGRETQYF. CDR3 sequence (DNA): TGTGCCAGCAGCTCCCGGGAGGGCAGGGAGACCCAGTACTTC.

The rearrangement uses TRBV5-4 and TRBJ2-1; D perhaps matches TRBD2 (5 bases). Germline lookup yields CDR1 SGHNT and CDR2 YYREEE (reference sequence). There are 13 residues in the CDR3. V lost 7 bases, J lost 9 bases, and 17 bases lay in between. The CDR3 coding sequence is TGTGCCAGCCAGAGAGTAGGAGGAAGTGAGCAGTTCTTC. It is translated as CASQRVGGSEQFF.

This clone was detected only once. The V gene is TRBV28, the J gene TRBJ2-3; TRBD2 might be the D (7 bases). CDR3 length: 16 residues. Trimming shortened V by 5 bases and J by 3 bases, and 18 bases separated the two germline ends. Germline V gene data show CDR1 as MDHEN and CDR2 as SYDVKM. CDR3 sequence reads: CASSPPRGSGTDTQYF. DNA for the CDR3: TGTGCCAGCAGTCCCCCCAGGGGTAGCGGGACAGATACGCAGTATTTT.

This rearrangement joins TRBV2 to TRBJ2-5, with 9 bases lining up with TRBD1. V was clipped by 4 bases and J by 3 bases; unmatched bases: 9. This CDR3 region has 16 residues. CDR1 is SNHLY and CDR2 is FYNNEI in the germline V gene. The CDR3 nucleotides are TGTGCCAGCAGTGTCGTTGGGACAGGGATCAAAGAGACCCAGTACTTC. Translated, it gives CASSVVGTGIKETQYF. The full variable domain, completed using reference TRBV2 and TRBJ2-5, is EPEVTQTPSHQVTQMGQEVILRCVPISNHLYFYWYRQILGQKVEFLVSFYNNEISEKSEIFDDQFSVERPDGSNFTLKIRSTKLEDSAMYFCASSVVGTGIKETQYFGPGTRLLVL.

J is TRBJ2-3 and V is TRBV5-1; 16 bases are shared with TRBD2. CDR1 is SGHRS and CDR2 is YFSETQ in the germline V gene. The trim removed 4 bases at V and 4 bases at J, leaving 6 bases unmatched. This CDR3 comprises 17 residues. The CDR3 DNA is TGCGCCAGCAGCCTGGGACTAGCGGGAGGGCGGCCAGATACGCAGTATTTT. It translates to CASSLGLAGGRPDTQYF.